The clone carrying this T cell receptor beta chain was counted at least ten times. The record originates from a study of regulatory T cells in long-lasting Graves disease. Time point indicated: newly diagnosed GD, antithyroid drugs for less than 3 months. From RNA extracted from PBMCs, the TCR library was made. The CDR3 runs to 16 residues. V lost 4 bases, J lost 6 bases, and 13 bases stayed unmatched. The germline gives CDR1 SGHTA, CDR2 FQGNSA. The TCR beta library used iRepertoire HTBI primers with Arm-PCR amplification of CDR3. TCRdb recomputed calls from the multiplex PCR reads with MiXCR, one row per CDR3 protein. This sample has roughly 430,000 distinct CDR3 sequences, with less than 20% found just once. These data also featured in a second study, about T cells in Graves' hyperthyroidism and ophthalmopathy.

The receptor's source is a woman aged 25 to 39 with Graves disease. The chain combines TRBV7-2 with TRBJ2-5, with TRBD2 matching 8 bases. The sample was peripheral blood mononuclear cells (PBMCs), taken at new diagnosis, from a patient treated with antithyroid drugs. The CDR3 coding sequence is TGTGCCAGCAGCTCCCAGCCCGGGGGGGGCTCACAGACCCAGTACTTC. It codes for CASSSQPGGGSQTQYF.